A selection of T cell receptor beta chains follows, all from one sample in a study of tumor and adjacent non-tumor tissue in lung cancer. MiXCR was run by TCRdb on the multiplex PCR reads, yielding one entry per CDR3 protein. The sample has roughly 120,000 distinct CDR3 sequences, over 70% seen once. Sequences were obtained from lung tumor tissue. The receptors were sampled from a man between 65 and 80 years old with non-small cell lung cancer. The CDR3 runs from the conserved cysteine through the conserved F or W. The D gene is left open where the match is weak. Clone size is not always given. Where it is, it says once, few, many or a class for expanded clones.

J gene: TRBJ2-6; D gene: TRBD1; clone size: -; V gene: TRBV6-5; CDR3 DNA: TGTGCCAGCAGTAGGACAGGGAGCTTTGGGGCCAACGTCCTGACTTTC; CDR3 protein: CASSRTGSFGANVLTF
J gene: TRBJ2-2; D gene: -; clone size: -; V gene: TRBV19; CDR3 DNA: TGTGCCAGTAATAAGCAGGGCCTCGGGGAGATGTTTTTT; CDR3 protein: CASNKQGLGEMFF
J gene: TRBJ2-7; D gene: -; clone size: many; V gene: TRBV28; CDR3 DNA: TGTGCCAGCAGTTCAAATGGACTGTCCTACGAGCAGTACTTC; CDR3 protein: CASSSNGLSYEQYF
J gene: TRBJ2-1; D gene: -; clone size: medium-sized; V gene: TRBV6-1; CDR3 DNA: TGTGCCAGCAGTGAATCAGAGTTTAGCTACAATGAGCAGTTCTTC; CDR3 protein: CASSESEFSYNEQFF
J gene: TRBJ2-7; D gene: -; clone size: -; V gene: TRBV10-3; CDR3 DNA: TGTACCATCAGTCCAGAGGTCGCCCACGAGCAGTACTTC; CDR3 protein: CTISPEVAHEQYF
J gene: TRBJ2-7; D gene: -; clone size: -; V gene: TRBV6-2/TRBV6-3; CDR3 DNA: TGTGCCAGGAGTTACCGGACAGTACTTTCCTCCTACGAACAGTACTTC; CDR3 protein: CARSYRTVLSSYEQYF
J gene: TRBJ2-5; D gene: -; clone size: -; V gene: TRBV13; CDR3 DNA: TGTGCCAGCAGCTTAGGCCGGGTAAGAGAGGCCCAGTACTTC; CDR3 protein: CASSLGRVREAQYF
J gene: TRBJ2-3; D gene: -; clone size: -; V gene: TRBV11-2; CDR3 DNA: TGTGCCAGCAGCTTCGGGGGGCTAGCACTAACAGTTAAGCGGTATTTT; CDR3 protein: CASSFGGLALTVKRYF
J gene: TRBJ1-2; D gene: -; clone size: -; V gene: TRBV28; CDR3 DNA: TGTGCCAGCACTCTACAGGAGGGACGATCCTATGGCTACACCTTC; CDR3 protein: CASTLQEGRSYGYTF
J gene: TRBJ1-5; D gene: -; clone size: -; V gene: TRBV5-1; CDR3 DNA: TGCGCCAGCAGCCCCGAAGGTTATAGCAATCAGCCCCAATATTTT; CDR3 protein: CASSPEGYSNQPQYF
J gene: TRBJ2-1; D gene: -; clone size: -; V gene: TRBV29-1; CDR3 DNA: TGCAGCGCCCTTGAGTTGAACGGGAGCAGCTCCTACAATGAGCAGTTCTTC; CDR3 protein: CSALELNGSSSYNEQFF
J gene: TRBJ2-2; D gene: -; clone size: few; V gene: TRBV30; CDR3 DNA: TGTGCCCACATCAGACTAGACACCGGGGAGCTGTTTTTT; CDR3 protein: CAHIRLDTGELFF
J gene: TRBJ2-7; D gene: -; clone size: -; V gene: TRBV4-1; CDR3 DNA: TGCGCCAGCACCCAATGGCGGGACATATCCTACGAGCAGTACTTC; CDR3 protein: CASTQWRDISYEQYF
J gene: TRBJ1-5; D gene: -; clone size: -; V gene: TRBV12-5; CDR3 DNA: TGTTCTAGCGGTTTTGACAGAAATCAGCCCCAACATTTT; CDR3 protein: CSSGFDRNQPQHF
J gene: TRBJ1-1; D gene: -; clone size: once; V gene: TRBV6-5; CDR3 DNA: TGTGTCAGCAGTCTTCAGGGTGTGAACACTGAAGCTTTCTTC; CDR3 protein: CVSSLQGVNTEAFF
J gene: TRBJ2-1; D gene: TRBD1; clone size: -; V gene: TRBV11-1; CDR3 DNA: TGTGCCAGCAGGGGACAGGGGAATGAGCAGTTCTTC; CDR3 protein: CASRGQGNEQFF
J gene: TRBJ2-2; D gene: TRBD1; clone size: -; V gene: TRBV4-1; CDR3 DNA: TGCGCCAGCAGCCTCAGACAGGGAGTGACCGGGGAGCTGTTTTTT; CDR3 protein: CASSLRQGVTGELFF
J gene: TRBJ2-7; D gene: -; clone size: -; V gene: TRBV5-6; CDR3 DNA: TGTGTCAACAGCTCCGCCCCGGGACGGGGCTCCTACGAGCAGTACTTC; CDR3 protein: CVNSSAPGRGSYEQYF
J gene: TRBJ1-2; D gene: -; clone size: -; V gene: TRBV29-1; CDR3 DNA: TGCAAGGTTCTCCAGACGCGAGCCTATGGCTACACCTTC; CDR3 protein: CKVLQTRAYGYTF
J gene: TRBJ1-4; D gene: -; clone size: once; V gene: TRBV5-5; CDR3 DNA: TGTGCCAGCAGCTTACTGCGGGATAATGAAAAACTGTTATTT; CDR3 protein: CASSLLRDNEKLLF
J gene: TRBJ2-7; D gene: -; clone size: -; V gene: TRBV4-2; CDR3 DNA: TGTGCCAGCAGCCATACGACAGGATCGAGATCTGGCGAGCAGTACTTC; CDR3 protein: CASSHTTGSRSGEQYF
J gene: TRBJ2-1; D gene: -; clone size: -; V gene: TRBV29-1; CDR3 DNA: TGTAGCGTTGAAGATCTGGGGGCTCGTGAGCAGTTCTTC; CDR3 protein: CSVEDLGAREQFF
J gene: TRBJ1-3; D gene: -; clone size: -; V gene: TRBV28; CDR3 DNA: TGTGCCAACAGTACACAGGTTTTTACTGGAAACACCATATATTTT; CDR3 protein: CANSTQVFTGNTIYF
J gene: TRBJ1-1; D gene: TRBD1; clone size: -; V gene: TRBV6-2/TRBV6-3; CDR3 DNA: TGTGCCAATAGTACGAGACAGGGGACGAACCCTGAAGCTTTCTTT; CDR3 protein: CANSTRQGTNPEAFF
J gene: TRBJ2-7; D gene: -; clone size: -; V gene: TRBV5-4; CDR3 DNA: TGTGCCTGCAGCGGCGCTGGGGGGCCGTCCCACGAGCAGTACTTC; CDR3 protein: CACSGAGGPSHEQYF
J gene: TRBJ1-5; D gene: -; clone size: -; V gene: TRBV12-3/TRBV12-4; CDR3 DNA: TGTGCCAGCAGAGGACAGAGTGATGGTCAGCCCCAACATTTT; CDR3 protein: CASRGQSDGQPQHF
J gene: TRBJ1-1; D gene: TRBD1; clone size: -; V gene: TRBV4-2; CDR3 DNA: TGTGCCAGCAGCCAAGATCGGGGACAGGGGGCCCGGAACACAGTAGCTTTCTTT; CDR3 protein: CASSQDRGQGARNTVAFF
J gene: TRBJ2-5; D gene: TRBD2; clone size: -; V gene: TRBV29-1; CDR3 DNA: TGCAGCGCCCTAGGGACTAACAGTTCGGAGACCCAATACTTC; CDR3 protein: CSALGTNSSETQYF
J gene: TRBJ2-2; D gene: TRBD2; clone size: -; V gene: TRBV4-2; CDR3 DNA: TGTGCCAGCAGCCATGCTACTACTAGCGGGGGGCCTACCACCGGGGAGCTGTTTTTT; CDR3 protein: CASSHATTSGGPTTGELFF
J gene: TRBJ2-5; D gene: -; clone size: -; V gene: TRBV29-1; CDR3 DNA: TGCAGCGGGGAACGAGGGGGGGAGACTCAGAAGTTC; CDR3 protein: CSGERGGETQKF
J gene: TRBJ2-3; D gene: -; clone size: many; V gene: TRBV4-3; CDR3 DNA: TGCGCCAGCAGCTCTAGCCTCGGGACGGCAGATACGCAGTATTTT; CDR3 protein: CASSSSLGTADTQYF
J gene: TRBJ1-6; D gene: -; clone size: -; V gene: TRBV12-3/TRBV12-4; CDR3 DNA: TGCGCTAGCAGTCGGATAGTCTATAATTCACCCCTCCACTTT; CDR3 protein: CASSRIVYNSPLHF
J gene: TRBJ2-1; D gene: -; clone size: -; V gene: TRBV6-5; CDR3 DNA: TGTGTCAGCAGTACGAGGTCAGGGAGGTTAAATGAGCAGTTCTTC; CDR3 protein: CVSSTRSGRLNEQFF
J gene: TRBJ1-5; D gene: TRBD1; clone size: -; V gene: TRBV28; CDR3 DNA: TGTACCAGCAGTTGGGACAGTTATCAGCGCCAGCATTTT; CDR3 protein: CTSSWDSYQRQHF
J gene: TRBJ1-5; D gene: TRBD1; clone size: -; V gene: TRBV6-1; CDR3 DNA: TGTGCCAGCAGCACAGACAGGGGGCACAATCAGCCCCAGCATTTT; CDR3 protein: CASSTDRGHNQPQHF
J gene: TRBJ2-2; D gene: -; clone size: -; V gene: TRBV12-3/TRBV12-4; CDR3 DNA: TGTGCCAGAAGTTACCGACCGAAGACCTGGGAGCTGTTTTTT; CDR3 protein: CARSYRPKTWELFF
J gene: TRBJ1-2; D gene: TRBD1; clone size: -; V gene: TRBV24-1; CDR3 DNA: TGTGCCACCAGTGACCTGGGACAGGGGGCCGTTGGCTACACTTTC; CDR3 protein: CATSDLGQGAVGYTF
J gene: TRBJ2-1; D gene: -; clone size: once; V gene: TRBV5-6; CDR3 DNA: TGTACCAGTAGCTTGGACAGAGGGGAAACCTACAATAAGCAGTCCTTC; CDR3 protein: CTSSLDRGETYNKQSF
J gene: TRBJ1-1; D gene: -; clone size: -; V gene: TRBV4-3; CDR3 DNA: TGCGCCAGCAGCCAAGATCTTGGGGACATGGAAGCTTTCTTT; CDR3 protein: CASSQDLGDMEAFF
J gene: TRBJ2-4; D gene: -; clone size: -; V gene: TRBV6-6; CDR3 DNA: TGTGCCAGCAGAGAAGTGGGGTTCAAAAACATTCAGTACTTC; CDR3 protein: CASREVGFKNIQYF
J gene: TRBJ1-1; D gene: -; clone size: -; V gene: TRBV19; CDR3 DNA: TGTGCCAGTAGTCAAACCACATACACTGAAGCTTTCTTT; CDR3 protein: CASSQTTYTEAFF
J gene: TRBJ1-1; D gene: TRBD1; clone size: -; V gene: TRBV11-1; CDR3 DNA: TGTGCCAACAGCTTAGGGACAGGGGTCCTCAACACTGAAGCTTTCTTT; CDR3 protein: CANSLGTGVLNTEAFF
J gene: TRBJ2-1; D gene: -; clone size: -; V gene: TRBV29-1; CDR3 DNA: TGCAGTGATGAAGATCACACTAGAGGCATCTACAATGAGCAGTTCTTC; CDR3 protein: CSDEDHTRGIYNEQFF
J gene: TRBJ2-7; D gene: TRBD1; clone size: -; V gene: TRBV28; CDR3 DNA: TGTGCCGGCAGCGTTCCGGGACAGGGGGTCCACGACCAGTACTTC; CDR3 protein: CAGSVPGQGVHDQYF
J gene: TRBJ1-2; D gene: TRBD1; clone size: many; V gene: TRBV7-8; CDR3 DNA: TGTGCCAGCAGCCCGGACAGGAGAACTAGCCTTAACTATGGCTACACCTTC; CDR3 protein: CASSPDRRTSLNYGYTF
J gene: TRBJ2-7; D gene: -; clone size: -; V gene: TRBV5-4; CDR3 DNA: TGTGCCAGCACCTTGGGATCGGGACCGACTTACGAGCAGTACTTC; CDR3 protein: CASTLGSGPTYEQYF
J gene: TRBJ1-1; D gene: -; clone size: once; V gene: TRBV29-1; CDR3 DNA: TGCAGCGCGGCAGGAGTCTTCACTGAAGTTTCCTTT; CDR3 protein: CSAAGVFTEVSF
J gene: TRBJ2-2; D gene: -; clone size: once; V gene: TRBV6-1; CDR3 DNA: TGCGCCACTTCCCTTAAGGAGACTGGGGAGCTGTTTTTT; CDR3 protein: CATSLKETGELFF
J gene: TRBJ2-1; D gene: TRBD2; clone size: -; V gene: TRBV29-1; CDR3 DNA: TGCAGCGGTAGACTAGCGGGATTCTATAATGAGCAGTTATTC; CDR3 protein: CSGRLAGFYNEQLF
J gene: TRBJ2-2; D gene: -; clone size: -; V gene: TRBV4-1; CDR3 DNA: TGCGCCAACACCCTCGGACAGGGAGGGAACGGGGAGCTGTTTTTT; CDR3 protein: CANTLGQGGNGELFF
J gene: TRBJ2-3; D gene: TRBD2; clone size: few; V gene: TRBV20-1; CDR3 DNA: TGCAGTGCTAGTACTAGCGGGGAGGCGGATACGCGGTATTTT; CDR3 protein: CSASTSGEADTRYF
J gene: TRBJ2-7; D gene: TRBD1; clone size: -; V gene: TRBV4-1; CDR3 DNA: TGTGCCAGCAGTCTCCGGGACAGGAACAACGAGCACTACTTC; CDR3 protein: CASSLRDRNNEHYF
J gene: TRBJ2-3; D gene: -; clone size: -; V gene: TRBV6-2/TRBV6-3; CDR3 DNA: TGTGCCAGCGGTTACCTGATGACAGTAGGCCAGCAGGATACGCAGTATTTT; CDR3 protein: CASGYLMTVGQQDTQYF
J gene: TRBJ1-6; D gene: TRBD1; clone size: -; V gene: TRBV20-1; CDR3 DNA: TGCAGTACTAAGCCCGGGACAGGGGATAATTCACCCCTCCACTTT; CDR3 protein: CSTKPGTGDNSPLHF
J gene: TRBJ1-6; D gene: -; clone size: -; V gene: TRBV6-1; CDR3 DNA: TGTGCCAGCAGTGATGCAATGAGGGGAGCGGCCCAGAGTAGTTCACCCCTCCACTTT; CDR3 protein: CASSDAMRGAAQSSSPLHF
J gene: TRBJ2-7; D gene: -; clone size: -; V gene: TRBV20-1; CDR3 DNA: TGCAGTACTAGAGATCTGACCGTGGGGGAGCAGTACTTC; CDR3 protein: CSTRDLTVGEQYF
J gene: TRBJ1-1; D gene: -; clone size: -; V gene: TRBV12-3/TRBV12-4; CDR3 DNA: TGTGCCAACAGTTTAGTGGGAATGAACACTGAAGCTTTCTTT; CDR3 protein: CANSLVGMNTEAFF
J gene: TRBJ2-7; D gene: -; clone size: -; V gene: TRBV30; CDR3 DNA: TGTGCCTGGAGTCTAATCGGGACCCCCTACGAGCAGTACTTC; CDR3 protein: CAWSLIGTPYEQYF
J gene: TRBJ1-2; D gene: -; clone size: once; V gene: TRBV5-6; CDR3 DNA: TGTACCAGCAGCAGAACCGACAGAGCCAACTATGGCTACACCTTC; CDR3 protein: CTSSRTDRANYGYTF
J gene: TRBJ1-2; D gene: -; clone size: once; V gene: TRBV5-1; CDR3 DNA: TGCGCCAGCACTACCATCGGGCCGAACGCCGGCTACACCTTC; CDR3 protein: CASTTIGPNAGYTF